Shown below are 29 T cell receptor beta chains from a single sample sequenced in a study of Ad26.COV2.S vaccination and SARS-CoV-2 variants. Generated by immunoSEQ multiplex PCR, the TCRdb table keeps only in-frame clones and is missing some. This table has about 350,000 clones, around nine tenths appearing once. Treatment given: approximately 18 received Ad26.COV2.S at low or high dose, single or two shots; 5 received placebo; per-sample allocation not given. Day 63 after the first vaccine or placebo injection was the time point for sampling. The starting material was peripheral blood, obtained in a trial of Ad26.COV2.S vaccine versus placebo. The receptors come from a person between 18 and 60 years old who received the Ad26.COV2.S COVID-19 vaccine or a placebo.

The chain links TRBV7-8 to TRBJ2-3, with 8 positions matching TRBD2. CDR3 size: 19 residues. The V gene end was trimmed by 3 bases and the J gene end by 2 bases; junction bases not matched to a gene: 16. Germline V lookup: CDR1 SGHVS, CDR2 FQNEAQ. CDR3 nucleotide sequence: TGTGCCAGCAGCTTTTCGGAGGTTCTCGGGGGGGGACCCACAGATACGCAGTATTTT. Its translation: CASSFSEVLGGGPTDTQYF.

The chain uses TRBV5-1 and TRBJ2-7, with TRBD1 matching 7 bases. Germline V gene sequence: CDR1 SGHRS, CDR2 YFSETQ. This CDR3 has 13 amino acids. Losses at the gene ends were 1 base for V and 6 bases for J; bases not matched to a gene: 4. CDR3 bases: TGCGCCAGCAGCTTGCGAGGGGGCCTCGAGCAGTACTTC. Its translation is CASSLRGGLEQYF.

This clone was found many times. The chain carries TRBV7-2 and TRBJ1-6; D ambiguous. Looked up from germline, CDR1 is SGHTA and CDR2 is FQGNSA. Trimming pared 3 bases from V and 0 bases from J, leaving 12 bases between. The CDR3 runs 17 residues. CDR3 bases: TGTGCCAGCAGCTTGGCCTGGACTCTCTCCTATAATTCACCCCTCCACTTT. This gives the protein CASSLAWTLSYNSPLHF. The full variable domain, rest sourced from reference TRBV7-2 and TRBJ1-6, is GAGVSQSPSNKVTEKGKDVELRCDPISGHTALYWYRQSLGQGLEFLIYFQGNSAPDKSGLPSDRFSAERTGGSVSTLTIQRTQQEDSAVYLCASSLAWTLSYNSPLHFGNGTRLTVT.

This sequence joins TRBV27 and TRBJ2-7; 8 bases are a match to TRBD2. The CDR3 runs to 15 residues. J gave up 1 base and V 5 bases, and 7 bases lay outside the gene matches. From germline, CDR1 is MNHEY and CDR2 SMNVEV (reference sequence). In DNA, the CDR3 is TGTGCCAGCAGTCTGACTAGCGCCCATTCCTACGAGCAGTACTTC. It yields the protein CASSLTSAHSYEQYF.

This chain connects TRBV3-1 (or the pseudogene TRBV3-2) to TRBJ2-7; maybe TRBD2 (6 bases). Germline V gives CDR1 LGHDT, CDR2 YNNKEL (reference sequence). This CDR3 is built from 12 residues. Trimming removed 0 bases from V and 6 bases from J, with 6 bases in between. Here the CDR3 DNA reads TGTGCCAGCAGCCAAGACGGGGGCGAGCAGTACTTC. Amino acid sequence: CASSQDGGEQYF.

A word on this clone: This specimen includes other DNA sequences encoding the same CDR3. This chain connects TRBV5-6 to TRBJ1-2, with 8 positions matching TRBD1. Germline trimming cut 3 bases from V and 3 bases from J; bases unmatched to any gene: 1. Germline CDR1 reads SGHDT; CDR2 reads YYEEEE. This CDR3 has 13 residues. CDR3 nucleotides: TGTGCCAGCAGCTCGGGACAGGACTATGGCTACACCTTC. Protein product: CASSSGQDYGYTF.

This chain links TRBV7-2 with TRBJ1-2; possibly TRBD1 for D (5 bases). This CDR3 is 15 amino acids long. Germline V gene data show CDR1 as SGHTA and CDR2 as FQGNSA. The ends were cut back, 4 bases at V and 3 bases at J, with 15 bases in the middle. The CDR3 bases are TGTGCCAGCAGCTCGGGACTCCCAGGCCACTATGGCTACACCTTC. This translates into CASSSGLPGHYGYTF.

V and J are TRBV2 and TRBJ1-2; 7 bases align to TRBD1. V lost 7 bases, J lost 7 bases, and 9 bases stayed unmatched. This CDR3 contains 13 residues. The germline V gene encodes CDR1 SNHLY and CDR2 FYNNEI. CDR3 residues: CASTQGRGSGYTF. In DNA, the CDR3 is TGTGCCAGCACGCAAGGCAGGGGGTCTGGCTACACCTTC.

The chain's CDR3 is CASSEGRRGVNTEAFF. DNA of the CDR3: TGTGCCAGCAGTGAAGGTAGGAGGGGGGTTAACACTGAAGCTTTCTTT. This chain joins TRBV2 and TRBJ1-1, with a tentative D call TRBD1 (6 bases). Germline V lookup: CDR1 SNHLY, CDR2 FYNNEI. V shed 1 base and J shed 2 bases, with 14 bases lying between them. CDR3 length equals 16 residues.

This clone has more than one count but fewer than ten. J is TRBJ2-3 and V is TRBV7-2; D unclear. In germline, CDR1 is SGHTA, CDR2 FQGNSA. The CDR3 contains 15 residues. V was pared by 1 base and J by 5 bases, with 13 bases between. CDR3 DNA sequence: TGTGCCAGCAGCTTAGTGGTAGGAGCTGAAGATACGCAGTATTTT. Encoded protein: CASSLVVGAEDTQYF.

A remark on this clone: The junction shows a germline mismatch at one end, possibly a read error. The chain carries TRBV5-6 and TRBJ2-6, with no clear D. The germline V gene encodes CDR1 SGHDT and CDR2 YYEEEE. The CDR3 spans 18 residues. The CDR3: CASSLVGGMSSGANVLTF. CDR3 DNA: TGTGCCAGCAGTTTGGTGGGTGGAATGAGCTCTGGGGCCAACGTCCTGACTTTC.

This clone was recorded once. The sample contains more than one DNA sequence encoding this CDR3. The J gene is TRBJ2-2, the V gene TRBV11-2; no clear D gene. This CDR3 has 12 amino acids. CDR1 and CDR2 (germline): SGHAT, FQNNGV. V was cut by 6 bases and J by 0 bases, with 2 bases left in between. The chain's CDR3 is CASRSNTGELFF. CDR3 sequence (DNA): TGTGCCAGCAGATCGAACACCGGGGAGCTGTTTTTT. Using reference TRBV11-2 and TRBJ2-2 for the parts outside the CDR3, the full variable domain is EAGVAQSPRYKIIEKRQSVAFWCNPISGHATLYWYQQILGQGPKLLIQFQNNGVVDDSQLPKDRFSAERLKGVDSTLKIQPAKLEDSAVYLCASRSNTGELFFGEGSRLTVL.

A few counts support this clone. This chain links TRBV2 with TRBJ1-1, with D perhaps TRBD1 (5 bases). The CDR3 contains 14 residues. Trimming removed 4 bases at V and 0 bases at J, with 9 bases between. Germline values: CDR1 SNHLY, CDR2 FYNNEI. The CDR3 sequence is CASSGIRVNTEAFF. DNA of the CDR3: TGTGCCAGCAGTGGGATCAGGGTGAACACTGAAGCTTTCTTT. Full variable domain (rest looked up from reference TRBV2 and TRBJ1-1): EPEVTQTPSHQVTQMGQEVILRCVPISNHLYFYWYRQILGQKVEFLVSFYNNEISEKSEIFDDQFSVERPDGSNFTLKIRSTKLEDSAMYFCASSGIRVNTEAFFGQGTRLTVV.

With respect to this clone: The same CDR3 also results from other DNA sequences found in this sample. The chain carries TRBV12-3 or TRBV12-4 and TRBJ2-5; D remains ambiguous. Trimming removed 5 bases at V and 1 base at J, with 8 bases between. The CDR3 spans 13 residues. In nucleotides, the CDR3 is TGTGCCAGCAGTCTCGGCAGCCAAGAGACCCAGTACTTC. Translating it yields CASSLGSQETQYF.

The chain carries TRBV28 and TRBJ2-5; 10 bases match TRBD1. Trimming at V came to 2 bases and at J to 4 bases, leaving 4 bases not matched to a gene. Germline V gene lookup returns CDR1 MDHEN and CDR2 SYDVKM. CDR3 length: 15 amino acids. CDR3: CASSLRQGAPETQYF. In DNA form, the CDR3 reads TGTGCCAGCAGTTTAAGACAGGGGGCTCCAGAGACCCAGTACTTC.

The chain recombines TRBV11-3 with TRBJ2-1; D is undetermined. The CDR3 is 14 residues long. Germline lookup yields CDR1 SGHNT and CDR2 YENEEA. Trimming removed 5 bases from V and 8 bases from J, with 16 bases in between. The DNA of the CDR3 is TGTGCCAGCAGCCCCTCAGGCCTTGGAGATGAGCAGTTCTTC. Protein: CASSPSGLGDEQFF. The variable domain in full, with the rest retrieved from reference TRBV11-3 and TRBJ2-1, is EAGVVQSPRYKIIEKKQPVAFWCNPISGHNTLYWYLQNLGQGPELLIRYENEEAVDDSQLPKDRFSAERLKGVDSTLKIQPAELGDSAVYLCASSPSGLGDEQFFGPGTRLTVL.

The genes are TRBV7-2 and TRBJ2-2, with D perhaps assigned TRBD1 or TRBD2 (5 bases each). The length of the CDR3 is 15 residues. V lost 7 bases and J lost 4, with 16 bases in between. CDR1 and CDR2 (germline): SGHTA, FQGNSA. CDR3 nucleotides: TGTGCCAGCACCCGTGGGGGTCTCGGCACCGGGGAGCTGTTTTTT. The encoded protein is CASTRGGLGTGELFF.

The chain couples TRBV5-1 to TRBJ2-7; possibly TRBD2 for D (7 bases). CDR3 length: 16 amino acids. CDR1 and CDR2 (germline): SGHRS, YFSETQ. Trimming shortened V by 2 bases and J by 7 bases, and 22 bases separated the two germline ends. In DNA, the CDR3 is TGCGCCAGCAGCTTTTTCGGGGGCGGGAGATTGGGTGAGCAGTACTTC. The encoded protein is CASSFFGGGRLGEQYF.

The V gene is TRBV20-1, the J gene TRBJ2-5; D may be TRBD1 (6 bases). This CDR3 comprises 12 residues. Germline lookup yields CDR1 DFQATT and CDR2 SNEGSKA (reference sequence). Trimming left V 3 bases short and J 6 bases short, with 11 bases between. The CDR3 nucleotides read TGCAGTGCTAGTGGGGGCGCGCAGACCCAGTACTTC. It codes for CSASGGAQTQYF.

This chain joins TRBV3-1 (or the pseudogene TRBV3-2) and TRBJ1-6; D remains unclear. Germline CDR1 is LGHDT and CDR2 is YNNKEL (reference sequence). The V end lost 1 base, the J end lost 10 bases, and 8 bases lay between the germline ends. The CDR3 runs 13 residues. The CDR3 loop is CASSQGTGSPLHF. The CDR3 nucleotides are TGTGCCAGCAGCCAAGGGACCGGGTCACCCCTCCACTTT.

The chain has TRBV4-2 and TRBJ2-7; D is unclear. The CDR3 extends over 14 amino acids. Germline-derived CDR1 and CDR2 are LGHNA and YNFKEQ. Trimming pared 0 bases from V and 2 bases from J, leaving 8 bases between. DNA of the CDR3: TGTGCCAGCAGCCAAGATAACAGAGCCTACGAGCAGTACTTC. It specifies CASSQDNRAYEQYF.

The chain joins TRBV3-1 (or the pseudogene TRBV3-2) to TRBJ2-7; no firm D call. The germline V gene encodes CDR1 LGHDT and CDR2 YNNKEL (reference sequence). The CDR3 runs 13 residues. Trimming cost V 4 bases and J 5 bases, with 12 bases left between them. In nucleotides, the CDR3 is TGTGCCAGCAGCCCCGGCTGGGTTAACGAGCAGTACTTC. It translates to CASSPGWVNEQYF.

The V gene is TRBV5-6, the J gene TRBJ2-7, with 7 bases fitting TRBD1. V trimming: 4 bases; J trimming: 2 bases; junction bases outside the gene matches: 12. The germline gives CDR1 SGHDT, CDR2 YYEEEE. The CDR3 is made up of 16 amino acids. CDR3 sequence (DNA): TGTGCCAGCAGCCCTGGCCCCGACAGGGCTACCTACGAGCAGTACTTC. Translated: CASSPGPDRATYEQYF.

The chain has TRBV7-2 and TRBJ2-7; TRBD2 aligns across 7 bases. CDR1 and CDR2 from the germline V gene are SGHTA and FQGNSA. The CDR3 length is 18 residues. V was clipped by 1 base and J by 0 bases; unmatched bases: 12. This chain's CDR3 is CASSLGSKGGGYSYEQYF. DNA for the CDR3: TGTGCCAGCAGCTTAGGTTCTAAGGGCGGGGGTTACTCCTACGAGCAGTACTTC.

The gene calls are TRBV6-5 and TRBJ1-2; a weak D match, TRBD1 (5 bases). The V gene lost 6 bases and the J gene lost 8 bases, with 16 bases spanning the gap. Germline lookup yields CDR1 MNHEY and CDR2 SVGAGI. The CDR3 contains 13 residues. CDR3 region: CASRQARVIGYTF. The CDR3, as DNA: TGTGCCAGCAGACAGGCCCGAGTGATCGGCTACACCTTC.

V and J are TRBV28 and TRBJ2-7; D unresolved. Trimming shortened V by 6 bases and J by 5 bases, and 11 bases separated the two germline ends. The CDR3 has 12 residues. Germline V lookup: CDR1 MDHEN, CDR2 SYDVKM. In DNA, the CDR3 is TGTGCCAGCAGAAGGGTCGGCAACGAGCAGTACTTC. This encodes CASRRVGNEQYF.

This clone was detected once. The CDR3 protein is CASSYTPGQGYEQYF. As DNA, the CDR3 is TGTGCCAGCAGTTACACCCCGGGACAGGGCTACGAGCAGTACTTC. The chain joins TRBV6-6 to TRBJ2-7, with TRBD1 matching 9 bases. J gave up 3 bases and V 2 bases, and 5 bases lay outside the gene matches. Germline lookup yields CDR1 MNHNY and CDR2 SVGAGI (reference sequence). The CDR3 spans 15 residues.

V gene TRBV28 combines with J gene TRBJ1-2, with 9 bases lining up with TRBD1. The CDR3 has 21 residues. After removal of 3 bases from V and 3 bases from J, the junction contained 23 bases not matched to a gene. The germline gives CDR1 MDHEN, CDR2 SYDVKM. The CDR3 region is CASSFLPLFRTGERFYYGYTF. CDR3 sequence (DNA): TGTGCCAGCAGTTTCCTACCCTTGTTTCGGACAGGGGAGAGGTTTTACTATGGCTACACCTTC.

The chain uses TRBV23-1 and TRBJ2-7, with D maybe TRBD2 (5 bases). TRBV23-1 is an ORF, and what it does is uncertain. The V and J ends lost 0 bases and 2 bases respectively, with 17 bases between them. The CDR3 is 17 amino acids. The CDR3 is CASSQSECGGRTYEQYF. Here the CDR3 DNA reads TGCGCCAGCAGTCAATCGGAATGCGGCGGGCGAACCTACGAGCAGTACTTC.